The source of this T cell receptor beta chain is a study of beta chain features in type 1 diabetes. About the study: Patients did not differ from healthy donors in age, gender or cell yield.

General study findings and limits: More deletions and fewer insertions at VDJ junctions were found in patients with type 1 diabetes. The study found moderately but significantly shorter TCRB CDR3s in all four CD4+ subsets of Type 1 diabetes patients.

On this clone itself: Its antigen is undetermined.

Trimming shortened V by 4 bases and J by 1 base, and 23 bases separated the two germline ends. Germline CDR1 KGHSH, CDR2 LQKENI. The length of the CDR3 is 18 residues. Expressed TCRB transcripts got sequenced, as all isolated RNA was reverse transcribed. Data came from immunoSEQ multiplex PCR; TCRdb stores just in-frame clones and leaves some out. Here the sample spans around 140,000 clones, around a tenth being singletons. It was via CD45RO/CCR7/CD25/CD127/CD95/CD27 that CD4+ naive, central memory, regulatory and stem cell-like memory cells were sorted. Sequencing used central memory CD4+ T cells from blood. This sequence originates from a woman aged 40 to 50 in good health. V gene TRBV18 combines with J gene TRBJ2-7, with D perhaps TRBD1 (5 bases). Here the CDR3 reads CASSRSKGLFQASYEQYF. CDR3 DNA: TGTGCCAGCTCACGTTCCAAGGGGTTGTTTCAGGCTTCCTACGAGCAGTACTTC. The whole variable domain, filled in from reference TRBV18 and TRBJ2-7, reads NAGVMQNPRHLVRRRGQEARLRCSPMKGHSHVYWYRQLPEEGLKFMVYLQKENIIDESGMPKERFSAEFPKEGPSILRIQQVVRGDSAAYFCASSRSKGLFQASYEQYFGPGTRLTVT.